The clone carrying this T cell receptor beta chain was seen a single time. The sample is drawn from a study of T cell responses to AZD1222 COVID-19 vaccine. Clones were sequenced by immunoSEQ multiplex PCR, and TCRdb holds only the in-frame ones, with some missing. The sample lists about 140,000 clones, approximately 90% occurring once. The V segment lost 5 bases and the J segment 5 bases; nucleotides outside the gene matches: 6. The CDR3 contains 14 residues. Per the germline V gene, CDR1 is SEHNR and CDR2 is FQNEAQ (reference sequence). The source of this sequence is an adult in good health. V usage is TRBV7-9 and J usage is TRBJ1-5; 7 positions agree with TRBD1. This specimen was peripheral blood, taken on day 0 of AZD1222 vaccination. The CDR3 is CASSPGTAYQPQHF. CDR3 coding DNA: TGTGCCAGCAGCCCCGGGACAGCGTATCAGCCCCAGCATTTT. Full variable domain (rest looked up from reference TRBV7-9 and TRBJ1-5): DTGVSQNPRHKITKRGQNVTFRCDPISEHNRLYWYRQTLGQGPEFLTYFQNEAQLEKSRLLSDRFSAERPKGSFSTLEIQRTEQGDSAMYLCASSPGTAYQPQHFGDGTRLSIL.